These T cell receptor beta chains were read from a single sample in a study of blood T cell repertoires in COVID-19. Sequenced by immunoSEQ multiplex PCR; TCRdb stores in-frame clones only, minus some. The sample holds about 120,000 clones, 79% seen once. The source material was peripheral blood. The source of these receptors is an elderly woman with acute or convalescent COVID-19. CDR3s include the opening cysteine and the closing phenylalanine or tryptophan. Fields, in order: D gene, V gene, clone size, J gene, CDR3 protein, CDR3 DNA. A D gene is named only where the DNA matches it firmly. Size is omitted from some rows. Given values are once, few, many or a class for expanded clones.

>TRBD2|TRBV7-2|-|TRBJ2-1
CAGAREAGYNEQFF
TGTGCCGGTGCGCGGGAGGCCGGATACAATGAGCAGTTCTTC
>-|TRBV30|-|TRBJ1-4
CAWSVRATNEKLFF
TGTGCCTGGAGTGTACGGGCAACTAATGAAAAACTGTTTTTT
>TRBD1|TRBV7-2|-|TRBJ1-2
CASSPRTGGVGYTF
TGTGCCAGCAGCCCCAGAACAGGGGGGGTTGGCTACACCTTC
>TRBD2|TRBV19|-|TRBJ2-3
CASKERGGNTDTQYF
TGTGCCAGTAAGGAGCGGGGGGGCAACACAGATACGCAGTATTTT
>TRBD2|TRBV2|few|TRBJ2-3
CASSYTSGGGDTQYF
TGTGCCAGCAGTTATACTAGCGGGGGAGGAGATACGCAGTATTTT
>TRBD1|TRBV30|-|TRBJ1-6
CAWSDSGGPLHF
TGTGCCTGGAGCGACTCAGGGGGACCCCTCCACTTT
>-|TRBV27|-|TRBJ2-1
CASSFIRVDNEQFF
TGTGCCAGCAGTTTTATCAGGGTTGACAATGAGCAGTTCTTC
>-|TRBV9|-|TRBJ1-1
CASSVATYTEAFF
TGTGCCAGCAGCGTAGCTACCTACACTGAAGCTTTCTTT
>TRBD1|TRBV3-1/TRBV3-2|-|TRBJ1-2
CASSQDNRGYGYTF
TGTGCCAGCAGCCAAGATAACAGGGGCTATGGCTACACCTTC
>TRBD1|TRBV29-1|few|TRBJ2-3
CSAADRGSTDTQYF
TGCAGCGCCGCGGACAGGGGTAGCACAGATACGCAGTATTTT
>-|TRBV7-9|once|TRBJ1-5
CASSPLGTPGQPQHF
TGTGCCAGCAGCCCTCTCGGGACACCGGGTCAGCCCCAGCATTTT
>-|TRBV6-5|-|TRBJ2-3
CASSPRRPTTDTQYF
TGTGCCAGCAGCCCGCGGAGGCCGACCACAGATACGCAGTATTTT
>TRBD2|TRBV4-2|-|TRBJ2-7
CASSQEAGLAGYRGIREQYF
TGTGCCAGCAGCCAAGAAGCAGGACTAGCGGGGTATAGGGGGATCCGCGAGCAGTACTTC
>-|TRBV18|once|TRBJ2-1
CASSFGQTDEQFF
TGTGCCAGCTCTTTCGGACAGACCGATGAGCAGTTCTTC
>-|TRBV18|-|TRBJ1-2
CASSPPGLGDYGYTF
TGTGCCAGCTCACCCCCTGGGCTCGGTGACTATGGCTACACCTTC
>-|TRBV6-6|-|TRBJ2-5
CASSYSGGARTQYF
TGTGCCAGCAGTTACTCTGGGGGCGCGAGGACCCAGTACTTC
>TRBD1|TRBV5-1|-|TRBJ2-7
CASSGRRDSLPNEQYF
TGCGCCAGCAGCGGCCGTCGGGACAGCCTCCCAAACGAGCAGTACTTC
>TRBD1|TRBV29-1|-|TRBJ1-2
CSVDPGTGSTGRNGYTF
TGCAGCGTTGACCCCGGGACAGGGTCCACTGGAAGGAATGGCTACACCTTC
>-|TRBV14|-|TRBJ2-2
CASSSLGGDTGELFF
TGTGCCAGCAGTAGTCTAGGAGGGGACACCGGGGAGCTGTTTTTT
>TRBD1|TRBV10-2|-|TRBJ2-6
CASRARGLGGANVLTF
TGCGCCAGCAGGGCCAGGGGGCTAGGTGGGGCCAACGTCCTGACTTTC
>-|TRBV11-2|once|TRBJ1-2
CASSAIIRYTF
TGTGCCAGCAGCGCTATTATCCGCTACACCTTC
>TRBD2|TRBV9|-|TRBJ2-3
CASSGLATISTDTQYF
TGTGCCAGCAGCGGACTAGCAACCATTAGCACAGATACGCAGTATTTT
>TRBD1|TRBV30|few|TRBJ1-2
CAWSVPQTGGGYTF
TGTGCCTGGAGTGTACCCCAAACAGGGGGCGGCTACACCTTC
>TRBD1|TRBV6-1|-|TRBJ1-5
CASSDDRGVHQPQHF
TGTGCCAGCAGTGACGACAGGGGAGTCCATCAGCCCCAGCATTTT
>-|TRBV10-3|-|TRBJ2-1
CAISDMTRQGNNEQFF
TGTGCCATCAGTGATATGACACGGCAGGGTAACAATGAGCAGTTCTTC
>-|TRBV5-1|-|TRBJ1-2
CASSLGRAQGYTF
TGCGCCAGCAGCTTGGGGAGGGCCCAGGGCTACACCTTC
>-|TRBV2|-|TRBJ1-5
CASSELSIEPQHF
TGTGCCAGCAGTGAATTGTCTATTGAGCCCCAGCATTTT
>TRBD1|TRBV7-2|-|TRBJ1-5
CASSLTGASNQPQHF
TGTGCCAGCAGCCTGACAGGGGCGAGCAATCAGCCCCAGCATTTT
>TRBD2|TRBV5-6|-|TRBJ2-5
CASSLAGLAGEETQYF
TGTGCCAGCAGCTTGGCCGGACTAGCGGGAGAAGAGACCCAGTACTTC
>-|TRBV6-5|-|TRBJ1-4
CASTPSERGKLFF
TGTGCCAGCACTCCCTCTGAGAGGGGGAAACTGTTTTTT
>-|TRBV6-6|-|TRBJ1-1
CASLLIGRGSEAFF
TGTGCCAGCTTACTAATTGGCAGGGGCAGCGAAGCTTTCTTT
>-|TRBV7-2|-|TRBJ1-6
CASSLGYRNNSPLHF
TGTGCCAGCAGCTTAGGGTACAGGAATAATTCACCCCTCCACTTT
>TRBD2|TRBV7-8|once|TRBJ2-2
CASSLSRLAGHTGELFF
TGTGCCAGCAGCTTATCCCGACTAGCGGGACACACCGGGGAGCTGTTTTTT
>-|TRBV5-1|-|TRBJ1-1
CASSLFDKNTEAFF
TGCGCCAGCAGCTTGTTCGACAAGAACACTGAAGCTTTCTTT
>TRBD1|TRBV29-1|-|TRBJ2-5
CSAEPGQDQETQYF
TGCAGCGCAGAACCGGGACAGGACCAAGAGACCCAGTACTTC
>TRBD1|TRBV12-3/TRBV12-4|once|TRBJ1-4
CASRQGAREKLFF
TGTGCCAGCAGGCAGGGGGCTCGAGAAAAACTGTTTTTT
>TRBD1|TRBV3-1/TRBV3-2|few|TRBJ2-6
CASSLDRGRSYSGANVLTF
TGTGCCAGCAGCCTCGACAGGGGGCGATCATACTCTGGGGCCAACGTCCTGACTTTC
>-|TRBV7-2|few|TRBJ2-2
CASSFKGGELFF
TGTGCCAGCAGCTTTAAGGGGGGGGAGCTGTTTTTT
>TRBD1|TRBV30|-|TRBJ2-4
CAWSVQGQNIQYF
TGTGCCTGGAGTGTCCAGGGACAGAACATTCAGTACTTC
>-|TRBV6-4|-|TRBJ1-4
CASLGPGGQANEKLFF
TGTGCCAGCCTGGGGCCCGGGGGGCAGGCTAATGAAAAACTGTTTTTT
>-|TRBV5-6|-|TRBJ1-3
CASSSFGLGNTIYF
TGTGCCAGCAGCTCTTTCGGACTCGGAAACACCATATATTTT
>TRBD1|TRBV9|many|TRBJ2-7
CASSIGTGGGEQYF
TGTGCCAGCAGCATCGGGACAGGGGGCGGCGAGCAGTACTTC
>-|TRBV18|-|TRBJ1-3
CASSPQGEPGNTIYF
TGTGCCAGCTCACCACAGGGAGAACCTGGAAACACCATATATTTT
>TRBD1|TRBV19|-|TRBJ2-3
CASSTDRGPSDTQYF
TGTGCCAGTAGCACCGACAGGGGGCCATCAGATACGCAGTATTTT
>TRBD1|TRBV4-1|-|TRBJ2-7
CASSQGTGDLYEQYF
TGCGCCAGCAGCCAGGGGACAGGAGACCTCTACGAGCAGTACTTC
>TRBD2|TRBV4-1|-|TRBJ2-3
CASSQDPSGGTDTQYF
TGCGCCAGCAGCCAAGATCCCAGCGGGGGGACAGATACGCAGTATTTT
>-|TRBV15|-|TRBJ2-7
CATSRLDRGPNEQYF
TGTGCCACCAGCAGACTCGACAGAGGACCCAACGAGCAGTACTTC
>-|TRBV2|-|TRBJ1-5
CASSDSNQPQHF
TGTGCCAGCAGTGATAGTAATCAGCCCCAGCATTTT
>-|TRBV3-1/TRBV3-2|-|TRBJ2-3
CASSSRGGPGVTDTQYF
TGTGCCAGCAGCTCAAGAGGGGGCCCGGGGGTCACAGATACGCAGTATTTT
>-|TRBV6-1|few|TRBJ1-4
CASSESQPTNEKLFF
TGTGCCAGCAGTGAATCACAACCGACAAATGAAAAACTGTTTTTT
>TRBD1|TRBV19|-|TRBJ1-2
CASSYLLGQVGDGYTF
TGTGCCAGTAGCTACTTACTCGGACAGGTGGGAGATGGCTACACCTTC
>-|TRBV4-2|-|TRBJ1-4
CASSQAGWQGNEKLFF
TGTGCCAGCAGCCAAGCGGGCTGGCAGGGAAATGAAAAACTGTTTTTT
>TRBD1|TRBV24-1|once|TRBJ1-1
CATLDRGHTEAFF
TGTGCCACCTTGGACAGGGGGCACACTGAAGCTTTCTTT
>TRBD2|TRBV29-1|few|TRBJ2-7
CSAAEGGSRYF
TGCAGCGCCGCCGAGGGCGGGAGCCGGTACTTC